In its sample, the clone carrying this T cell receptor beta chain was seen many times. Its cognate antigen is unknown. Library construction for TCR beta used iRepertoire HTBI primers and Arm-PCR of CDR3 regions. One entry per CDR3 protein, called by TCRdb with MiXCR from the multiplex PCR reads. The profile shows fewer than 400,000 distinct CDR3 sequences, about a sixth of them singletons. The sample originates from a study of regulatory T cells in long-lasting Graves disease. The V end lost 4 bases, the J end lost 0 bases, and 13 bases lay between the germline ends. The CDR3 consists of 15 residues. Germline V gene sequence: CDR1 MDHEN, CDR2 SYDVKM. Notes on the study in general: Persistent disease preferred TRBV28, TRBJ1-2 and TRBJ2-5; new disease, TRBV20-1 and TRBJ2-1. A reduction in accuracy may have resulted from the small sample size.

Noted time point: newly diagnosed GD, antithyroid drugs for less than 3 months. There was RNA extracted from PBMCs, and the TCR library was made from it. With EDTA tubes as the receptacles, roughly 9.7 milliliters of peripheral blood were drawn. The TCR sequence derives from a female donor with Graves disease. Sequencing was performed on peripheral blood mononuclear cells (PBMCs), taken at new diagnosis, from a patient treated with antithyroid drugs. This chain connects TRBV28 to TRBJ2-7; weak D call: TRBD2 (5 bases). The chain's CDR3 is CASSSGGPSSYEQYF. CDR3 bases: TGTGCCAGCAGTTCCGGAGGACCTAGCTCCTACGAGCAGTACTTC.